The source of this T cell receptor (beta chain) is a study of lymphopenia after photon versus proton radiotherapy. Study-wide results and caveats: Authors raise, but do not show, better survival with proton therapy. After lymphocyte nadir, photon-treated repertoires showed oligoclonal expansion, especially CD8+ Temra. Larger post-nadir TCR diversity loss correlated inversely with survival in deceased patients.

The CDR3 consists of 19 residues. Germline V gene sequence: CDR1 SGHRS, CDR2 YFSETQ. V lost 4 bases to trimming and J lost 3 bases, with 29 bases between them. As to this clone: Its antigen is not identified.

Data came from immunoSEQ multiplex PCR; TCRdb stores just in-frame clones and leaves some out. The data contain some 20,000 clones, 75% to 95% of them singletons. This sequence originates from a man aged 55 to 70 with pancreatic cancer. The specimen comprised peripheral blood, sampled from a patient treated with photon-based radiotherapy. The rearrangement uses TRBV5-1 and TRBJ2-7; D is tentatively TRBD1 or TRBD2 (5 bases each). The CDR3 DNA reads as TGCGCCAGCAGCCCGTCTGGATTAGTATCCGCCAGGGACGACTACGAGCAGTACTTC. This gives the protein CASSPSGLVSARDDYEQYF.